This entry lists 14 T cell receptor beta chains sequenced from one sample in a study of blood T cell repertoires in COVID-19. The method was immunoSEQ multiplex PCR; TCRdb's version includes in-frame clones alone and lacks a portion of them. The sample has a few hundred thousand clones; over 80% are singletons. Sequencing was carried out using peripheral blood. These receptors all stem from a human donor in a cohort sampled during active COVID-19.

V and J are TRBV11-2 and TRBJ2-1; TRBD2 agrees at 9 bases. J lost 6 bases, V lost 0 bases, and 6 bases had no gene match. The length of the CDR3 is 16 residues. CDR1 SGHAT and CDR2 FQNNGV come from the germline V gene. CDR3 sequence reads: CASSLEVAGGGNEQFF. The DNA for the CDR3 is TGTGCCAGCAGCTTAGAGGTGGCGGGAGGGGGCAATGAGCAGTTCTTC.

The V gene is TRBV9, the J gene TRBJ2-3, with 9 bases matching TRBD1. J was trimmed by 2 bases and V by 4 bases; bases with no gene match: 8. Germline V lookup: CDR1 SGDLS, CDR2 YYNGEE. CDR3 size: 16 residues. For the CDR3, the DNA is TGTGCCAGCAGCCCATCGGGACAGGGATTCACAGATACGCAGTATTTT. Translation gives CASSPSGQGFTDTQYF.

The rearrangement links TRBV28 to TRBJ1-4; the match to TRBD1 covers 8 bases. Germline CDR1 is MDHEN and CDR2 is SYDVKM. Trimming took 5 bases from V and 7 from J; bases not matched to a gene: 9. The CDR3 runs to 15 residues. The CDR3 protein is CASSLPGGRGEKLFF. The CDR3, as DNA: TGTGCCAGCAGTCTCCCAGGGGGCCGGGGTGAAAAACTGTTTTTT.

The V call is TRBV7-8, the J call TRBJ2-7; 7 bases line up with TRBD2. The CDR3 runs 15 residues. Germline V lookup: CDR1 SGHVS, CDR2 FQNEAQ. Trimming cost V 5 bases and J 0 bases; bases outside gene matches: 7. This CDR3 reads CASSQERGGSYEQYF. Here the CDR3 DNA reads TGTGCCAGCAGCCAAGAGCGGGGTGGCTCCTACGAGCAGTACTTC.

This rearrangement joins TRBV9 to TRBJ2-3, with a tentative D call TRBD2 (6 bases). Trimming cost V 2 bases and J 2 bases, with 9 bases left between them. CDR1 and CDR2 from the germline V gene are SGDLS and YYNGEE. The CDR3 length is 14 residues. CDR3 nucleotides: TGTGCCAGCAGCGTCCGGGACTTCACAGATACGCAGTATTTT. Translating it yields CASSVRDFTDTQYF.

The chain has TRBV19 and TRBJ1-5; 8 bases align to TRBD1. The CDR3 sequence is 14 residues long. V was pared by 8 bases and J by 1 base, with 4 bases of the junction left unmatched. Germline-derived CDR1 and CDR2 are LNHDA and SQIVND (reference sequence). The CDR3 nucleotides read TGTGCCAGTCTGGACAGGGCCAGCAATCAGCCCCAGCATTTT. Amino acids: CASLDRASNQPQHF.

The chain carries TRBV4-1 and TRBJ2-3; 8 bases are a match to TRBD2. Germline trimming cut 0 bases from V and 4 bases from J; bases unmatched to any gene: 12. Germline assignment: CDR1 MGHRA and CDR2 YSYEKL. The CDR3 consists of 18 residues. As DNA, the CDR3 is TGCGCCAGCAGCCAAGATCGAAACACCGGGAGGGGTCCAGATACGCAGTATTTT. It encodes CASSQDRNTGRGPDTQYF.

The rearrangement joins TRBV9 to TRBJ1-3, with D possibly TRBD1 on 5 matching bases. V lost 8 bases and J 9 bases, leaving 12 bases between the germline ends. Per the germline V gene, CDR1 is SGDLS and CDR2 is YYNGEE. This CDR3 comprises 11 residues. CDR3 nucleotide sequence: TGTGCCAGTGGGACTCTGTCCACCATATATTTT. Translation: CASGTLSTIYF.

J is TRBJ2-7 and V is TRBV3-1 (or the pseudogene TRBV3-2); maybe TRBD2 (6 bases). Germline V gene data show CDR1 as LGHDT and CDR2 as YNNKEL (reference sequence). The germline V and J ends were trimmed by 1 base and 4 bases, with 17 bases remaining between them. The CDR3 runs 16 residues. The DNA of the CDR3 is TGTGCCAGCAGCCAAGGCGGGGACCTGGATAAATACGAGCAGTACTTC. Translating gives CASSQGGDLDKYEQYF.

Turning to this clone: Other DNA sequences in the sample encode the same CDR3. The V call is TRBV19, the J call TRBJ1-1; D remains ambiguous. The CDR3 is 13 amino acids. Trimming removed 1 base at V and 4 bases at J, with 7 bases between. From germline, CDR1 is LNHDA and CDR2 SQIVND (reference sequence). The CDR3 bases are TGTGCCAGTAGTATAGGAGGGCTCACTGAAGCTTTCTTT. Translated, it gives CASSIGGLTEAFF.

This clone showed up just a few times. The chain uses TRBV7-8 and TRBJ2-1, with 7 positions matching TRBD2. Germline V gives CDR1 SGHVS, CDR2 FQNEAQ. There are 16 residues in the CDR3. The trim removed 2 bases at V and 1 base at J, leaving 5 bases unmatched. CDR3 DNA: TGTGCCAGCAGCTTATCACTAGCGAGTTCCTACAATGAGCAGTTCTTC. Its protein product is CASSLSLASSYNEQFF.

The chain joins TRBV4-1 to TRBJ1-2; no firm D call. This CDR3 has 13 residues. Trimming shortened V by 1 base and J by 3 bases, and 6 bases separated the two germline ends. Germline assignment: CDR1 MGHRA and CDR2 YSYEKL. For the CDR3, the DNA is TGCGCCAGCAGCCAAGCCAGCGACTATGGCTACACCTTC. Protein: CASSQASDYGYTF.

A single count supports this clone. This chain uses TRBV7-8 with TRBJ1-5, with 9 bases that match TRBD1. Germline V gene data show CDR1 as SGHVS and CDR2 as FQNEAQ. CDR3 length equals 17 residues. The V and J ends lost 2 bases and 1 base, in that order; junction bases with no gene match: 6. CDR3 loop: CASSLRGTGRSNQPQHF. The CDR3 DNA reads TGTGCCAGCAGCTTACGGGGGACAGGGAGGAGCAATCAGCCCCAGCATTTT.

V gene TRBV18 combines with J gene TRBJ1-4; no clear D. CDR3 length: 15 residues. Germline CDR1 KGHSH, CDR2 LQKENI. V was trimmed by 3 bases and J by 3 bases, leaving 11 bases between them. DNA for the CDR3: TGTGCCAGCTCACCCCCGCGGGCTGCTAATGAAAAACTGTTTTTT. Residues: CASSPPRAANEKLFF.